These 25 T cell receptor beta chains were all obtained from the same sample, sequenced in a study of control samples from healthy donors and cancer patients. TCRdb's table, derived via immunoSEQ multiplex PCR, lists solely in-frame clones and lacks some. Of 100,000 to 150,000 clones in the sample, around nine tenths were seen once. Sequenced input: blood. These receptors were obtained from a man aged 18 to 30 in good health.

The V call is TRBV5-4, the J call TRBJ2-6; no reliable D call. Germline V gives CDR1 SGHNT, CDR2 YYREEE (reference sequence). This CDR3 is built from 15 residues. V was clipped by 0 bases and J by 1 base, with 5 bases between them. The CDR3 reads CASSLVRSGANVLTF. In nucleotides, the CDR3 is TGTGCCAGCAGCTTGGTCAGGTCTGGGGCCAACGTCCTGACTTTC.

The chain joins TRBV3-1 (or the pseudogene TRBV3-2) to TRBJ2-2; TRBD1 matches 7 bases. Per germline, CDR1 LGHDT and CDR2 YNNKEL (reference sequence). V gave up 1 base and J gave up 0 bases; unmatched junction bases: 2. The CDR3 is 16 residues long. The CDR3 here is CASSQGQGSNTGELFF. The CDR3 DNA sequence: TGTGCCAGCAGCCAAGGACAGGGTTCGAACACCGGGGAGCTGTTTTTT.

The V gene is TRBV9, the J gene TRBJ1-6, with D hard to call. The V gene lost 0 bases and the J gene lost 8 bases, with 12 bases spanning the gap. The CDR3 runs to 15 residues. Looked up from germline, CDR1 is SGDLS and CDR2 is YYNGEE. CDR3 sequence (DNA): TGTGCCAGCAGCGTAGCGGCAACTCAGGATTCACCCCTCCACTTT. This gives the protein CASSVAATQDSPLHF.

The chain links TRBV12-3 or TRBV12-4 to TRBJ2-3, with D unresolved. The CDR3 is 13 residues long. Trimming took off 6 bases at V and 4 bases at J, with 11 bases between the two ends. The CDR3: CASRLVGSDTQYF. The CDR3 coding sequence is TGTGCCAGCAGGCTAGTAGGGTCAGATACGCAGTATTTT.

The CDR3 reads CASSSIKEGGNTEAFF. The CDR3 nucleotides read TGTGCCAGCAGCAGCATTAAGGAGGGGGGGAACACTGAAGCTTTCTTT. The rearrangement links TRBV28 to TRBJ1-1, with D maybe TRBD1 (6 bases). V shed 6 bases and J shed 1 base, with 18 bases lying between them. CDR3 length: 16 amino acids. Germline CDR1 MDHEN, CDR2 SYDVKM.

CDR3 residues: CASSLGRADNSPLHF. The CDR3 nucleotides are TGCGCCAGCAGCTTGGGAAGGGCCGATAATTCACCCCTCCACTTT. The chain recombines TRBV5-1 with TRBJ1-6; D ambiguous. Trimming stripped 0 bases from V and 5 bases from J, with 9 bases between. Germline CDR1 SGHRS, CDR2 YFSETQ. The length of the CDR3 is 15 residues.

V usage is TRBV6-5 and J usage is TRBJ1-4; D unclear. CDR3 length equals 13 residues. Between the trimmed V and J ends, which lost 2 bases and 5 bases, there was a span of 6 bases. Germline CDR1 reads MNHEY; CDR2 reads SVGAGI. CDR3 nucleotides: TGTGCCAGCAGTTACGGAGAGAATGAAAAACTGTTTTTT. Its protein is CASSYGENEKLFF.

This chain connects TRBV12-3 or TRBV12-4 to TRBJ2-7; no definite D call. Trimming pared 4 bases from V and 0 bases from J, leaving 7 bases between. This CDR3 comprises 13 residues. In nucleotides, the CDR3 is TGTGCCAGCAGTTCCGGGCCCTCCTACGAGCAGTACTTC. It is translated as CASSSGPSYEQYF.

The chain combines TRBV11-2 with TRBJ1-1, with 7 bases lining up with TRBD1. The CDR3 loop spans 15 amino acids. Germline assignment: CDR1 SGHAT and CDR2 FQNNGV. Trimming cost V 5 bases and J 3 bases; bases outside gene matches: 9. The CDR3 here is CASSHLTGRDTEAFF. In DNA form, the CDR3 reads TGTGCCAGCAGCCACCTGACAGGGAGAGACACTGAAGCTTTCTTT.

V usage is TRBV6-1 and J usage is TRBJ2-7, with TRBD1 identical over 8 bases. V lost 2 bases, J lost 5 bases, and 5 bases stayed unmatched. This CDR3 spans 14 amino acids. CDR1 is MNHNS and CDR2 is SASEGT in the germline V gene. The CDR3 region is CASSERTGIDEQYF. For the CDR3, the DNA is TGTGCCAGCAGTGAAAGGACAGGGATCGACGAGCAGTACTTC.

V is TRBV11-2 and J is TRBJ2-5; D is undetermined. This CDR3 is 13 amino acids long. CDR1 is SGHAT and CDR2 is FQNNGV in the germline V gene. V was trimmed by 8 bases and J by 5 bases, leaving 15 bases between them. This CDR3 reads CASGIVGRETQYF. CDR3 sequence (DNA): TGTGCCAGCGGCATCGTAGGGCGTGAGACCCAGTACTTC.

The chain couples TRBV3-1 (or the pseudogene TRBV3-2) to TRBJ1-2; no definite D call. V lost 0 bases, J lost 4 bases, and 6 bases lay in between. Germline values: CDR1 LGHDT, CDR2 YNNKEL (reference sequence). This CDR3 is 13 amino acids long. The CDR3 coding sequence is TGTGCCAGCAGCCAAGATGGGATCTATGGCTACACCTTC. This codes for CASSQDGIYGYTF.

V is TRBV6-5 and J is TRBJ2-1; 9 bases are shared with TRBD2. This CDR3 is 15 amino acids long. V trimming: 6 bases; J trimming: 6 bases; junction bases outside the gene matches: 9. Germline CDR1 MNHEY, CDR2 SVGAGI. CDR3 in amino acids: CASSFWRGGSNEQFF. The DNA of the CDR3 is TGTGCCAGCAGCTTCTGGCGGGGGGGCAGCAATGAGCAGTTCTTC.

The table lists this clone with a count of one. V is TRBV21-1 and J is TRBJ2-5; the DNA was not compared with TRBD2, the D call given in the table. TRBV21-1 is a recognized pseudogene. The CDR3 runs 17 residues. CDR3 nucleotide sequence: TGTGCCAGCAGCACTCCCGGGGGGCCTAGACCACGGGAGACCCAGTACTTC. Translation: CASSTPGGPRPRETQYF.

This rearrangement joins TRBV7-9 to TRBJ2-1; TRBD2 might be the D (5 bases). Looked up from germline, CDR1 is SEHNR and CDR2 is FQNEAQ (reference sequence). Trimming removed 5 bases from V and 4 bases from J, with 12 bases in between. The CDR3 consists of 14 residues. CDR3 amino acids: CASSPGREYNEQFF. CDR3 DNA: TGTGCCAGCAGCCCTGGTAGGGAGTACAATGAGCAGTTCTTC.

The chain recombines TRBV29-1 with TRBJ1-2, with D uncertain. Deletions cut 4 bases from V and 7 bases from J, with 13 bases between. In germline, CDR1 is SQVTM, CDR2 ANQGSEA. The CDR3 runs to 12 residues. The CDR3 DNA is TGCAGCGTTGTCGGGAGGTCGGGTGGCTACACCTTC. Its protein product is CSVVGRSGGYTF.

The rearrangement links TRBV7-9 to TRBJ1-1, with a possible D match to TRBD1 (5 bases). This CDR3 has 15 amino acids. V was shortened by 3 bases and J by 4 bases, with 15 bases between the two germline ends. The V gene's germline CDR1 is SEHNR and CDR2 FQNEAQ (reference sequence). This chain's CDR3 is CASSFPWAGTTEAFF. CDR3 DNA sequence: TGTGCCAGCAGCTTCCCATGGGCAGGGACCACTGAAGCTTTCTTT.

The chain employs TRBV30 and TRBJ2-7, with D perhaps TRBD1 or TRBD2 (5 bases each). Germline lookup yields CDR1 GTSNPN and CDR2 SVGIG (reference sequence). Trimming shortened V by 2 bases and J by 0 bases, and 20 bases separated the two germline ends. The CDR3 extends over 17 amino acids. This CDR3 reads CAWSPALPGRTSYEQYF. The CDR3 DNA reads TGTGCCTGGAGTCCTGCCCTTCCGGGACGGACCTCCTACGAGCAGTACTTC.

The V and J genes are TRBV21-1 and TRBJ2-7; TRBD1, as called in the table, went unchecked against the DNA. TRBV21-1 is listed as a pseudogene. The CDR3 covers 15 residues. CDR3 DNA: TGTGCCAGCACCACGCCGGGACAGCGAGTATACGAGCAGTACTTC. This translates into CASTTPGQRVYEQYF.

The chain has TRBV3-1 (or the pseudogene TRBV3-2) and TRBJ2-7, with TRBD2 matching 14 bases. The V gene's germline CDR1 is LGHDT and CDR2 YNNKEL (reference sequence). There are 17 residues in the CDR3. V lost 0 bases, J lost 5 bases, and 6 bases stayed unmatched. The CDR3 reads CASSQDGTSGGGDEQYF. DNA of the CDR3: TGTGCCAGCAGCCAAGACGGGACTAGCGGGGGAGGCGACGAGCAGTACTTC.

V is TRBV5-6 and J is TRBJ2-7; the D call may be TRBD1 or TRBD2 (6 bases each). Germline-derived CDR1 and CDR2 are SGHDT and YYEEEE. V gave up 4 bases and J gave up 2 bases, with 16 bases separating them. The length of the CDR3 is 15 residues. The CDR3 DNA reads TGTGCCAGCAGCCTAAGTGGGGGGCCTACCTACGAGCAGTACTTC. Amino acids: CASSLSGGPTYEQYF.

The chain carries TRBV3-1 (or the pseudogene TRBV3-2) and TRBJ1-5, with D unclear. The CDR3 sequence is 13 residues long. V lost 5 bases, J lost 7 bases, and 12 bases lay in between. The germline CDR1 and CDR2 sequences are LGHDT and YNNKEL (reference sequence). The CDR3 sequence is CASSDGLAQPQHF. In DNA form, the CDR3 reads TGTGCCAGCAGCGATGGTTTGGCCCAGCCCCAGCATTTT.

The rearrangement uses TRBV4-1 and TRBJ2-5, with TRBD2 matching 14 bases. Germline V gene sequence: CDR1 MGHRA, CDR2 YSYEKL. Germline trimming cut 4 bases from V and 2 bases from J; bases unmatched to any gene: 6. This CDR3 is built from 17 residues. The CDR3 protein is CASSLGLAGGFQETQYF. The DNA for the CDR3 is TGCGCCAGCAGCCTCGGACTAGCGGGGGGATTTCAAGAGACCCAGTACTTC.

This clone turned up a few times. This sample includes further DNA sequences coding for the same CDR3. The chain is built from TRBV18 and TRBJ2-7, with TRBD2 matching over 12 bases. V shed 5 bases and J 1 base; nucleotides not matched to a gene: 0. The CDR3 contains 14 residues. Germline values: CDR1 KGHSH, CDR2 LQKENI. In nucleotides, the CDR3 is TGTGCCAGCTCAACTAGCGGGGGGTCCTACGAGCAGTACTTC. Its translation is CASSTSGGSYEQYF.

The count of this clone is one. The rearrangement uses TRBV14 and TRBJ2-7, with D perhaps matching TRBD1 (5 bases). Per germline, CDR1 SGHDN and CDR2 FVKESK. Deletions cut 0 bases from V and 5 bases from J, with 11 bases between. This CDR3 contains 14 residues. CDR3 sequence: CASSQDPGRNEQYF. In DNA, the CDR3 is TGTGCCAGCAGCCAAGATCCAGGGCGTAACGAGCAGTACTTC.